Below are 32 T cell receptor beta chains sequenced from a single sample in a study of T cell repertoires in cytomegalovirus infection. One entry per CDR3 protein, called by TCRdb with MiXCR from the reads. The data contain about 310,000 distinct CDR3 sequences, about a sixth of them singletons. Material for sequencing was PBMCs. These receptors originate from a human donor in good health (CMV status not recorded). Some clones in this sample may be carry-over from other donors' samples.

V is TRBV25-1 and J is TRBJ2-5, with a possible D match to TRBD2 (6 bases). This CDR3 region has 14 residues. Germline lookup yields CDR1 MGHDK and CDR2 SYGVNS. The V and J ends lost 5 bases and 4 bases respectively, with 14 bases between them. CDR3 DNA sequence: TGTGCCAGCAGTCTCCGGGAGCCCAGAGAGACCCAGTACTTC. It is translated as CASSLREPRETQYF.

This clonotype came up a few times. As DNA, the CDR3 is TGTGCCAGCGGGGACAGGGGGCCTAATTCACCCCTCCACTTT. Amino acids: CASGDRGPNSPLHF. The V gene is TRBV27, the J gene TRBJ1-6; the match to TRBD1 covers 12 bases. This CDR3 has 14 amino acids. The trim removed 8 bases at V and 6 bases at J, leaving 2 bases unmatched. Germline V CDR1 and CDR2: MNHEY, SMNVEV (reference sequence).

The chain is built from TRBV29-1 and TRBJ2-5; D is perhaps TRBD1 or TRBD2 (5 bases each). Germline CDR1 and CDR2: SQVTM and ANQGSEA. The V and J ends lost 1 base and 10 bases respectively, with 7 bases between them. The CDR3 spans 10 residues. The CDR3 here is CSVEAGGQYF. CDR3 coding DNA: TGCAGCGTTGAAGCTGGGGGCCAGTACTTC. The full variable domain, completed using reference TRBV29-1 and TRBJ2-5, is SAVISQKPSRDICQRGTSLTIQCQVDSQVTMMFWYRQQPGQSLTLIATANQGSEATYESGFVIDKFPISRPNLTFSTLTVSNMSPEDSSIYLCSVEAGGQYFGPGTRLLVL.

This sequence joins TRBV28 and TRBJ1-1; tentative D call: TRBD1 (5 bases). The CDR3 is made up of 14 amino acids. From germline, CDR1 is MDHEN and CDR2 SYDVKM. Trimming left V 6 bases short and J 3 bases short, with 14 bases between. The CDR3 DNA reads TGTGCCAGCAGGATGACATTGGGGGACACTGAAGCTTTCTTT. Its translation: CASRMTLGDTEAFF. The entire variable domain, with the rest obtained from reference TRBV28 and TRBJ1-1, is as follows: DVKVTQSSRYLVKRTGEKVFLECVQDMDHENMFWYRQDPGLGLRLIYFSYDVKMKEKGDIPEGYSVSREKKERFSLILESASTNQTSMYLCASRMTLGDTEAFFGQGTRLTVV.

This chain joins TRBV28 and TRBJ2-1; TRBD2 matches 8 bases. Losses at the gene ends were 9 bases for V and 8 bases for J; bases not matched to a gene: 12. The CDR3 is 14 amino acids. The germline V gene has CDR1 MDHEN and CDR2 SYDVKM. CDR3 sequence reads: CASESGGEADEQFF. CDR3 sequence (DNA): TGTGCCAGTGAGTCGGGGGGGGAAGCCGATGAGCAGTTCTTC.

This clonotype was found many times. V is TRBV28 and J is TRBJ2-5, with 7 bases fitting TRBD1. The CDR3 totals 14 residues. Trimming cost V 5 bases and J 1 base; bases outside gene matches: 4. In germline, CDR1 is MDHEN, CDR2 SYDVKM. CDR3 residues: CASSGDRLQETQYF. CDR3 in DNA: TGTGCCAGCAGTGGGGACAGACTCCAAGAGACCCAGTACTTC.

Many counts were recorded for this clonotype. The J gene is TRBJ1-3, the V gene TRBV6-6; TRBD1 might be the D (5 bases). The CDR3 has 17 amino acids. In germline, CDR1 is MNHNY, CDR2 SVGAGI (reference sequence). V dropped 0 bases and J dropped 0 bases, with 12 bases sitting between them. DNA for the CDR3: TGTGCCAGCAGTTACTCAACGGGGGACCACTCTGGAAACACCATATATTTT. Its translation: CASSYSTGDHSGNTIYF.

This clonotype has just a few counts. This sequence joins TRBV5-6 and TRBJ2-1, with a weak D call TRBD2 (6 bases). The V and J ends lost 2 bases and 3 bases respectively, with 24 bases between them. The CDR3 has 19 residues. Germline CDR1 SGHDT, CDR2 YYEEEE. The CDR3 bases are TGTGCCAGCAGCTTATTAACTACTAGCAACCGAGGAGGCTACAATGAGCAGTTCTTC. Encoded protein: CASSLLTTSNRGGYNEQFF.

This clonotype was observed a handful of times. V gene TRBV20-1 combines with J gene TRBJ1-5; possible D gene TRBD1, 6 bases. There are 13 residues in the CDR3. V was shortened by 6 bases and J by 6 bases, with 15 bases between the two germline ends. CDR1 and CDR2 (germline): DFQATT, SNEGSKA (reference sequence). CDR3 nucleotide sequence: TGCAGTGCCTATACAGGGAGGGGTCAGCCCCAGCATTTT. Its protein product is CSAYTGRGQPQHF.

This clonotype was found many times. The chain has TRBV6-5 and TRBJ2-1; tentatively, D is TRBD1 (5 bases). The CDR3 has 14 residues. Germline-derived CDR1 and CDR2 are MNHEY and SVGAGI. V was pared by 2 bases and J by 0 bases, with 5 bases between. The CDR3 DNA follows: TGTGCCAGCAGTTACGACAGCTCCTACAATGAGCAGTTCTTC. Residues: CASSYDSSYNEQFF.

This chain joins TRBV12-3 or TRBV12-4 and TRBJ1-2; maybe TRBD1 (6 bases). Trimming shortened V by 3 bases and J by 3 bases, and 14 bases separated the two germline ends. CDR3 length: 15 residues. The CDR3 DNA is TGTGCCAGCAGTTTGGGTCAGGGGATGGACTATGGCTACACCTTC. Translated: CASSLGQGMDYGYTF.

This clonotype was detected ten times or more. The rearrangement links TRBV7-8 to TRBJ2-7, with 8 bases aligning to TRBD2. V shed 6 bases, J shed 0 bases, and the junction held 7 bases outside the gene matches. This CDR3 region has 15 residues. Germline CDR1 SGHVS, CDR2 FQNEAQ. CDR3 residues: CASSQSSGSSYEQYF. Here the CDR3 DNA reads TGTGCCAGCAGTCAAAGCAGCGGGAGCTCCTACGAGCAGTACTTC.

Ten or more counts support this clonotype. The DNA for the CDR3 is TGTGCCAGCAGCCCCGGGAGGGACGGCGGCGGGCAGTACTTC. Its protein is CASSPGRDGGGQYF. The chain carries TRBV7-2 and TRBJ2-7, with 8 bases matching TRBD2. Germline CDR1 is SGHTA and CDR2 is FQGNSA. The V segment lost 5 bases and the J segment 9 bases; nucleotides outside the gene matches: 12. The CDR3 loop spans 14 amino acids. Full variable domain (missing parts from reference TRBV7-2 and TRBJ2-7): GAGVSQSPSNKVTEKGKDVELRCDPISGHTALYWYRQSLGQGLEFLIYFQGNSAPDKSGLPSDRFSAERTGGSVSTLTIQRTQQEDSAVYLCASSPGRDGGGQYFGPGTRLTVT.

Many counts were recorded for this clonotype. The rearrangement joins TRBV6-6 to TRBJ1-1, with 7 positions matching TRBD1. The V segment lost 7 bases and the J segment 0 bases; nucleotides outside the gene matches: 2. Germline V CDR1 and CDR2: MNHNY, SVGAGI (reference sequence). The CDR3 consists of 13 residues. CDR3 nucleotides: TGTGCCAGCATTGGGACAGTGAACACTGAAGCTTTCTTT. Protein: CASIGTVNTEAFF.

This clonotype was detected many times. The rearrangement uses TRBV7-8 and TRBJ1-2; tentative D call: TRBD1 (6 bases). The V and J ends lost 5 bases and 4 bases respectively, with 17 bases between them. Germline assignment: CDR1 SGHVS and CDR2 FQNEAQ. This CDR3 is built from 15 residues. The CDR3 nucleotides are TGTGCCAGCAGCGCTAACAGGGCTCCAACCTATGGCTACACCTTC. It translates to CASSANRAPTYGYTF.

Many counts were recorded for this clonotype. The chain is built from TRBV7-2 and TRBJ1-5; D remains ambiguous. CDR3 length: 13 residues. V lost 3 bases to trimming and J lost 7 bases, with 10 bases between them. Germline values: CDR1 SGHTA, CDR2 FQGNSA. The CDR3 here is CASSLTQVQPQHF. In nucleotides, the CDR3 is TGTGCCAGCAGCTTGACTCAGGTCCAGCCCCAGCATTTT.

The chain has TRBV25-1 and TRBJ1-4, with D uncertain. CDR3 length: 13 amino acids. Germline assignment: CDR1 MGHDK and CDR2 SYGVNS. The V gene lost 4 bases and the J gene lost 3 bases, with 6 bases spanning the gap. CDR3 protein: CASSVGANEKLFF. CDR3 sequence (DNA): TGTGCCAGCAGTGTTGGGGCTAATGAAAAACTGTTTTTT.

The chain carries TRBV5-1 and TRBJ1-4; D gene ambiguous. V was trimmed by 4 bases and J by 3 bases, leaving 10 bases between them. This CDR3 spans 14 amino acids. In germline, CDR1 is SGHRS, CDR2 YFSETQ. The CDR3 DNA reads TGCGCCAGCAGCCTAGACGGCCCTAATGAAAAACTGTTTTTT. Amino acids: CASSLDGPNEKLFF.

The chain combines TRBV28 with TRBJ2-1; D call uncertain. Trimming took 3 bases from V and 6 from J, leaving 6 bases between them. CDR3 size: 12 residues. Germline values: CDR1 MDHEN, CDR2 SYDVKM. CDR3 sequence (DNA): TGTGCCAGCAGTTTCATATTCAATGAGCAGTTCTTC. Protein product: CASSFIFNEQFF.

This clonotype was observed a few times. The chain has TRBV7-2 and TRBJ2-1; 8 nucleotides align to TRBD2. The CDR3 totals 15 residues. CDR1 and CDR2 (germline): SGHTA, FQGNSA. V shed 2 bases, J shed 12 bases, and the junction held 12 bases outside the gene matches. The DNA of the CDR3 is TGTGCCAGCAGCTTATCGAACGGGGGGGCATTCGGGCAGTTCTTC. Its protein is CASSLSNGGAFGQFF.

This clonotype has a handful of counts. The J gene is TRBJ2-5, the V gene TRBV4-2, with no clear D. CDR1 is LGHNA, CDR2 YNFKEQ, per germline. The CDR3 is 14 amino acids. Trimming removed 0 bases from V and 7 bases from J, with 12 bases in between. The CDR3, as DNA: TGTGCCAGCAGCCAAGATCACCAGCCGGGGACCCAGTACTTC. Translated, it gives CASSQDHQPGTQYF.

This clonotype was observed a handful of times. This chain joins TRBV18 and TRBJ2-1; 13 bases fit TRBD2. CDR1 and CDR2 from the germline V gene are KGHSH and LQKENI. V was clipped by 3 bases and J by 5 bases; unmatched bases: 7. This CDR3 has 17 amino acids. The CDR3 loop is CASSPNRLAGGDNEQFF. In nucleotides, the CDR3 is TGTGCCAGCTCACCCAACCGACTAGCGGGGGGAGACAATGAGCAGTTCTTC.

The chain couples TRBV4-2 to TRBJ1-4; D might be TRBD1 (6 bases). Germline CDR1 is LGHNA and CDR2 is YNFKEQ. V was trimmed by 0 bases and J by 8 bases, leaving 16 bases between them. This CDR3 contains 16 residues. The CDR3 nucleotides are TGTGCCAGCAGCCAAGATGGAGGGGGGCTTAGGGAAAAACTGTTTTTT. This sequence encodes CASSQDGGGLREKLFF.

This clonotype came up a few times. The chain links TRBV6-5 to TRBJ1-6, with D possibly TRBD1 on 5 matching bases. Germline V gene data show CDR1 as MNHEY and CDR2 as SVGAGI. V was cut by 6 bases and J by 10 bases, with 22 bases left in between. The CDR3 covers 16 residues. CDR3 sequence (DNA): TGTGCCAGCAGCCCGGGGAAATTCCGGGGCTGGTCACCCCTCCACTTT. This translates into CASSPGKFRGWSPLHF.

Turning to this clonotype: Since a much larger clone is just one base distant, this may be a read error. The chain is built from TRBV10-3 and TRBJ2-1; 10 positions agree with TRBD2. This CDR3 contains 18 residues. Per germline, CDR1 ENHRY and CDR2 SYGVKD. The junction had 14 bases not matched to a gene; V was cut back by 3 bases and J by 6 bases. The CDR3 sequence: CAISDYKASGGHVNEQFF. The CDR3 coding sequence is TGTGCCATCAGTGACTATAAGGCTAGCGGGGGCCACGTCAATGAGCAGTTCTTC.

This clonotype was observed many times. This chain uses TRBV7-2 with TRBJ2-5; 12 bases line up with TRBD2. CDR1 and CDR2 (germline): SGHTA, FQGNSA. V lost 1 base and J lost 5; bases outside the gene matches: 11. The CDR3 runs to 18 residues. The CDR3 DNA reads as TGTGCCAGCAGCTTAGAATCCCTAGCGGGGGGGCCGGGTGAGACCCAGTACTTC. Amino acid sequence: CASSLESLAGGPGETQYF.

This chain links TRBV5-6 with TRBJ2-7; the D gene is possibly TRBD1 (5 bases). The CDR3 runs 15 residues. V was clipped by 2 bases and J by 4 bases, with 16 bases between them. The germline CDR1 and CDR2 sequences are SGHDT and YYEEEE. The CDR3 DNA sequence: TGTGCCAGCAGCTTCCTGCCAGGGCCCAATTACGAGCAGTACTTC. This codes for CASSFLPGPNYEQYF.

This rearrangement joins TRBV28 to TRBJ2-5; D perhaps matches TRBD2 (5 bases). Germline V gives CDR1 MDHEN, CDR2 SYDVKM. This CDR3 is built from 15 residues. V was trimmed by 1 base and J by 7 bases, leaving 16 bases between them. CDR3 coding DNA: TGTGCCAGCAGTTTATCCTCCGGACCACGGGGGACCCAGTACTTC. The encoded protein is CASSLSSGPRGTQYF. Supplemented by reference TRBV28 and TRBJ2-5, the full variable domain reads DVKVTQSSRYLVKRTGEKVFLECVQDMDHENMFWYRQDPGLGLRLIYFSYDVKMKEKGDIPEGYSVSREKKERFSLILESASTNQTSMYLCASSLSSGPRGTQYFGPGTRLLVL.

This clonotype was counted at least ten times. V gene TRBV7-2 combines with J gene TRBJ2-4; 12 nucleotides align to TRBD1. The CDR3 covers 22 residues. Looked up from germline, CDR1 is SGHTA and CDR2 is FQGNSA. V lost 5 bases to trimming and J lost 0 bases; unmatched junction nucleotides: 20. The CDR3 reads CASSTGGTGGAWSLLAKNIQYF. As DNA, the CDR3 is TGTGCCAGCAGCACCGGAGGGACAGGGGGCGCCTGGTCACTACTAGCCAAAAACATTCAGTACTTC.

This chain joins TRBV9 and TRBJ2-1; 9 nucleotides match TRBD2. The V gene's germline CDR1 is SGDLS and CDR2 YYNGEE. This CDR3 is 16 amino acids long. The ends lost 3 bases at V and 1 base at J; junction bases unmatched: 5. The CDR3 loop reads CASSGGAGGSYNEQFF. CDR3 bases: TGTGCCAGCAGCGGGGGAGCGGGGGGTTCCTACAATGAGCAGTTCTTC.

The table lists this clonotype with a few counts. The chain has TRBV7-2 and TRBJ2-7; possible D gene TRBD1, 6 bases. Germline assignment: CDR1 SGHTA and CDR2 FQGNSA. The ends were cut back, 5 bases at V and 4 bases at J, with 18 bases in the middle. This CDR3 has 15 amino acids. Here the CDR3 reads CASSPPQGSGYEQYF. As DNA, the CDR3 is TGTGCCAGCAGCCCACCGCAGGGGTCGGGATACGAGCAGTACTTC.

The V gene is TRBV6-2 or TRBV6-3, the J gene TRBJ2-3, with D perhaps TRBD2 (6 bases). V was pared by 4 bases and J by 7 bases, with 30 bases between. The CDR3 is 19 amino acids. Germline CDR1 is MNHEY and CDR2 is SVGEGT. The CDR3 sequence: CASSWSAGRSIRLANTQYF. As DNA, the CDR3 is TGTGCCAGCAGTTGGTCGGCGGGGAGATCAATCCGGCTTGCGAATACGCAGTATTTT.